The 18 T cell receptor beta chains reported below all come from one sample, sequenced in a study of cytomegalovirus exposure and HLA in healthy donors. PCR primers comprised 60 Vbeta and 13 Jbeta primers. Assay: immunoSEQ multiplex PCR; the TCRdb copy retains only in-frame clones and omits some. The table includes some 190,000 clones, more than 65% detected once. The sample comprised PBMCs. These receptors were taken from a man aged 40-50 years in good health and CMV-seropositive.

Notes on this clone: A junction boundary mismatches the germline segment, possibly from a read error. The V call is TRBV5-4, the J call TRBJ1-3; D possibly corresponds to TRBD1 (6 bases). Germline V CDR1 and CDR2: SGHNT, YYREEE (reference sequence). The CDR3 covers 16 residues. The CDR3 nucleotides read TGTGCCAGCAGCTTGGAAACGGACAGCTCTGGAGACACCATATATTTT. Protein sequence: CASSLETDSSGDTIYF. The full variable domain, rest sourced from reference TRBV5-4 and TRBJ1-3, is ETGVTQSPTHLIKTRGQQVTLRCSSQSGHNTVSWYQQALGQGPQFIFQYYREEENGRGNFPPRFSGLQFPNYSSELNVNALELDDSALYLCASSLETDSSGDTIYFGEGSWLTVV.

This chain uses TRBV7-9 with TRBJ1-1, with D perhaps matching TRBD1 (6 bases). This CDR3 is 13 amino acids long. Germline lookup yields CDR1 SEHNR and CDR2 FQNEAQ (reference sequence). V was cut by 4 bases and J by 6 bases, with 12 bases left in between. Written as DNA, the CDR3 is TGTGCCAGCAGCTACAAAGGGGGTGCTGAAGCTTTCTTT. Amino acids: CASSYKGGAEAFF.

This chain connects TRBV27 to TRBJ2-5; 10 bases map to TRBD1. V was pared by 5 bases and J by 5 bases, with 8 bases of the junction left unmatched. Germline values: CDR1 MNHEY, CDR2 SMNVEV (reference sequence). This CDR3 spans 15 amino acids. As DNA, the CDR3 is TGTGCCAGCAGTCAAGACAGGGGGCGAGGGGAGACCCAGTACTTC. Translating it yields CASSQDRGRGETQYF.

This chain links TRBV5-1 with TRBJ2-5; TRBD2 matches 14 bases. V trimming: 2 bases; J trimming: 2 bases; junction bases outside the gene matches: 8. CDR3 length equals 18 residues. Germline V gene lookup returns CDR1 SGHRS and CDR2 YFSETQ. Here the CDR3 DNA reads TGCGCCAGCAGCTTAGGGACTAGCGGGAGATCGGCTCAAGAGACCCAGTACTTC. This encodes CASSLGTSGRSAQETQYF.

The rearrangement joins TRBV29-1 to TRBJ2-5, with D perhaps matching TRBD2 (6 bases). V lost 5 bases and J lost 6, with 19 bases in between. CDR1 is SQVTM, CDR2 ANQGSEA, per germline. The CDR3 length is 14 residues. CDR3 amino acids: CSVQDYAILKTQYF. The CDR3 nucleotides read TGCAGCGTTCAGGACTACGCCATTCTTAAGACCCAGTACTTC.

This sequence joins TRBV27 and TRBJ2-7, with 9 bases identical to TRBD1. CDR1 and CDR2 from the germline V gene are MNHEY and SMNVEV (reference sequence). V shed 5 bases and J 0 bases; nucleotides not matched to a gene: 5. The CDR3 has 15 residues. The chain's CDR3 is CASSPGTGLSYEQYF. The CDR3 coding sequence is TGTGCCAGCAGTCCAGGGACAGGGCTCTCCTACGAGCAGTACTTC.

Only one count was recorded for this clone. The chain has TRBV2 and TRBJ1-5; possibly TRBD1 for D (6 bases). Between the trimmed V and J ends, which lost 6 bases and 2 bases, there was a span of 11 bases. The CDR3 is made up of 14 amino acids. CDR1 SNHLY and CDR2 FYNNEI come from the germline V gene. CDR3 coding DNA: TGTGCCAGCAGCCGAGGGGGACGCAATCAGCCCCAGCATTTT. Amino acids: CASSRGGRNQPQHF.

The J gene is TRBJ2-7, the V gene TRBV11-2, with 10 bases fitting TRBD2. V gave up 5 bases and J gave up 6 bases; unmatched junction bases: 16. The CDR3 is made up of 17 amino acids. The germline V gene encodes CDR1 SGHAT and CDR2 FQNNGV. The CDR3: CASSVLAGVELQREQYF. DNA of the CDR3: TGTGCCAGCAGCGTGCTAGCGGGAGTTGAGTTGCAGCGCGAGCAGTACTTC. Filled out from reference TRBV11-2 and TRBJ2-7, the complete variable domain reads EAGVAQSPRYKIIEKRQSVAFWCNPISGHATLYWYQQILGQGPKLLIQFQNNGVVDDSQLPKDRFSAERLKGVDSTLKIQPAKLEDSAVYLCASSVLAGVELQREQYFGPGTRLTVT.

V is TRBV30 and J is TRBJ2-3, with D tentatively TRBD2 (5 bases). V shed 7 bases and J shed 0 bases, with 23 bases lying between them. Germline V CDR1 and CDR2: GTSNPN, SVGIG (reference sequence). There are 17 residues in the CDR3. The CDR3 DNA sequence: TGTGCCTCCCGGGGAGCCTCCTCGGGAACTAGCACAGATACGCAGTATTTT. This translates into CASRGASSGTSTDTQYF.

The table lists this clone with a count of one. The CDR3: CASSPTGGAGETQYF. CDR3 DNA: TGTGCCAGCAGCCCTACAGGGGGCGCGGGAGAGACCCAGTACTTC. This chain connects TRBV5-4 to TRBJ2-5, with 9 bases matching TRBD1. V was pared by 4 bases and J by 4 bases, with 8 bases of the junction left unmatched. This CDR3 region has 15 residues. Germline V lookup: CDR1 SGHNT, CDR2 YYREEE (reference sequence).

This clone was counted between two and nine times. J is TRBJ1-1 and V is TRBV5-6, with 11 nucleotides matching TRBD1. Germline CDR1 and CDR2: SGHDT and YYEEEE. This CDR3 is built from 16 residues. V lost 4 bases and J lost 4; bases outside the gene matches: 9. The CDR3 sequence: CASSPGQGASFTEAFF. The CDR3 nucleotides are TGTGCCAGCAGCCCAGGACAGGGGGCGAGTTTCACTGAAGCTTTCTTT.

The chain is built from TRBV18 and TRBJ2-5; D is perhaps TRBD1 (6 bases). CDR1 and CDR2 (germline): KGHSH, LQKENI. This CDR3 spans 13 amino acids. V lost 3 bases and J lost 3, with 8 bases in between. The CDR3 loop reads CASSPDSEETQYF. CDR3 sequence (DNA): TGTGCCAGCTCACCGGACAGTGAAGAGACCCAGTACTTC.

The CDR3 spells CASSPLFRDNTGELFF. The DNA of the CDR3 is TGTGCCAGCTCACCCCTGTTCAGGGATAACACCGGGGAGCTGTTTTTT. The chain uses TRBV18 and TRBJ2-2; maybe TRBD1 (5 bases). This CDR3 contains 16 residues. The germline CDR1 and CDR2 sequences are KGHSH and LQKENI. V gave up 3 bases and J gave up 2 bases, with 13 bases separating them.

This clone was observed once. This sequence joins TRBV30 and TRBJ2-5; no clear D gene. The CDR3 runs 12 residues. V lost 1 base and J lost 2, with 5 bases in between. Germline V gene data show CDR1 as GTSNPN and CDR2 as SVGIG (reference sequence). CDR3 bases: TGTGCCTGGAGTGCGGTTCAAGAGACCCAGTACTTC. Amino acids: CAWSAVQETQYF.

The chain joins TRBV7-9 to TRBJ2-7, with TRBD1 matching 9 bases. The CDR3 runs 14 residues. The trim removed 4 bases at V and 6 bases at J, leaving 7 bases unmatched. Germline CDR1 and CDR2: SEHNR and FQNEAQ (reference sequence). The CDR3 sequence is CASSYRDREGEQYF. The CDR3 nucleotides read TGTGCCAGCAGCTACCGGGACAGGGAAGGCGAGCAGTACTTC.

The rearrangement joins TRBV6-1 to TRBJ2-1; no reliable D call. This CDR3 contains 14 residues. Germline loops: CDR1 MNHNS, CDR2 SASEGT. V lost 5 bases, J lost 8 bases, and 16 bases lay in between. This chain's CDR3 is CASSSLIPQDEQFF. The CDR3 DNA sequence: TGTGCCAGCAGTAGCCTAATCCCCCAGGATGAGCAGTTCTTC.

A word on this clone: A read error may produce the germline difference seen at one junction end. This rearrangement joins TRBV7-9 to TRBJ2-5, with TRBD2 matching over 10 bases. The DNA end is more similar to TRBJ2-7, so the J call may be wrong. There are 16 residues in the CDR3. The germline gives CDR1 SEHNR, CDR2 FQNEAQ (reference sequence). CDR3 coding DNA: TGTTCCAGCAGCTTACCTCCTAGCGGGAGACGCTACGAGCAGTACTTC. As protein: CSSSLPPSGRRYEQYF.

This clone has only a few counts. J is TRBJ2-1 and V is TRBV7-9; 7 bases map to TRBD2. This CDR3 comprises 13 residues. The V gene's germline CDR1 is SEHNR and CDR2 FQNEAQ (reference sequence). The J segment lost 6 bases and the V segment lost 1 base, leaving 0 bases of the junction unmatched. The CDR3: CASSLGTSNEQFF. The CDR3 DNA is TGTGCCAGCAGCTTAGGGACTAGCAATGAGCAGTTCTTC.